Sequencing of this TCR beta chain was carried out in a study of cytomegalovirus exposure and HLA in healthy donors. V was pared by 0 bases and J by 4 bases, with 2 bases of the junction left unmatched. CDR1 SGHVS and CDR2 FNYEAQ come from the germline V gene. The CDR3 has 15 residues. Researchers ran the PCR with 60 Vbeta and 13 Jbeta primers. Libraries were prepared by immunoSEQ multiplex PCR; TCRdb keeps only in-frame clonotypes and omits some of them. The data contain around 120,000 clones, less than 80% of them singletons. This clone was detected a few times. The gene calls are TRBV7-6 and TRBJ2-7; 11 bases map to TRBD1. The sequenced sample consisted of PBMCs. This receptor was identified in a woman between 35 and 50 years old in good health and CMV-seropositive. This CDR3 reads CASSLAGQGGYEQYF. The DNA of the CDR3 is TGTGCCAGCAGCTTAGCGGGACAGGGGGGATACGAGCAGTACTTC.